This T cell receptor (beta chain) was observed in a study of spatial heterogeneity in lung cancer (dated by TCRdb to between 2018 and 2021). Turning to the overall study: Beta-chain transcripts were consistently detected in greater numbers than alpha-chain transcripts, which likely reflects a higher abundance of beta-chain transcripts. At surgery, roughly 220 tumor regions, roughly 63 matched nontumor lung samples and more than 55 PBMC samples were TCR-sequenced for both alpha and beta chains. Nonsynonymous mutation counts, determined by whole-exome sequencing of tumor tissue, were related to features of the TCR repertoire. The study quantitatively compared TCR alpha and beta repertoires across multiple tumor regions, matched nontumor lung and blood in non-small cell lung cancer. In the raw uncorrected reads, each unique combination of TCR and UMI appeared more than ten times on average.

From V the trimming removes 7 bases and from J it removes 3 bases, while the gene matches leave 1 base of the junction unaccounted for. The germline V gene (reference sequence) sets CDR1 to GTSNPN and CDR2 to SVGIG. Measured from the cysteine to the phenylalanine, the CDR3 is 11 residues long. CDR3 DNA only is kept here, 33 bases in frame from base 1. Results the study describes overall, beyond this receptor: Confirming at a functional level the hypothesis that regional TCRs recognize regional mutations was considered to require additional single-cell paired TCR alpha and beta sequencing. Ubiquitous expanded tumor TCRs were found in blood more often at tumor resection than at routine follow-up.

Libraries were prepared through 5' RACE. Sequenced using a NextSeq 500. To allow correction of PCR and sequencing errors, the TCR library protocol tagged every TCR cDNA molecule with a unique molecular identifier. Under the source paper's analysis protocol: TCR identification, UMI-based error correction and CDR3 extraction were all carried out with Decombinator tools. Expanded TCRs were defined as those above a frequency of 2 per 1,000, corresponding to the top 1% of the tumor frequency distribution. Each repertoire was subsampled 100 times to 5,000 TCRs, after which Renyi diversity was computed with the R vegan package. CDR3 similarity networks were built from amino acid triplet string-kernel similarity, with CDR3s being connected when pairwise similarity was above 0.82. TCRdb trimmed public reads at Q25 via fastp, called clones via MiXCR and kept in-frame beta chains. Duplicate CDR3 protein sequences are folded into a single record with the most common DNA and genes. The V and J calls, along with clone size, are taken from TCRdb and not from the paper's own processing. The table for this sample lists tens of thousands of distinct CDR3 sequences; less than 10% of them were counted only once. Roughly 16% of the sample lies in the top ten.

As concerns this clonotype: Which antigen it targets is not known. Base qualities are not recorded, but no much larger clone differs from it by a single base.

The sample's time point, from its label and the paper: sample taken at primary tumor resection. For TCR sequencing, whole RNA was extracted from tumor and nontumor lung tissue, or from cryopreserved PBMC samples, and no cell sorting was done. Samples were obtained from approximately 70 patients with early-stage, untreated non-small cell lung cancer from the lung TRACERx cohort. Only patients with enough RNA available from two or more tumor regions were chosen for TCR sequencing. This sequence was found in a female donor with early-stage non-small cell lung cancer. The rearranged chain carries TRBV30 and TRBJ1-1, and TRBD1 aligns with 8 junction nucleotides. This material consisted of PBMCs, taken at surgery. Here the CDR3 is given as CALDRDTEAFF. The DNA sequence reads TGTGCCTTGGACAGGGACACTGAAGCTTTCTTT.